This TCR beta chain appears in the sequencing data of a study of shared clonotypes between healthy human individuals. Study-level points and caveats: Read depth was anticipated to influence clonotype sharing among donors.

Trimming removed 4 bases from V and 7 bases from J; junction bases left unmatched: 6. The CDR3 is 14 amino acids. The V gene's germline CDR1 is SGHKS and CDR2 YYEKEE (reference sequence). Of note for this clone: The target antigen is unknown.

Profiled with immunoSEQ multiplex PCR; TCRdb holds only in-frame clones, not every one. The table includes around 1.6 million clones, under 99% detected once. The source material was naive CD4+ T cells sorted from blood. As to subset: CD45RA+ positively selected. The receptor comes from a man in his thirties or forties in good health. The chain joins TRBV5-5 to TRBJ2-2, with 8 positions matching TRBD2. The CDR3 is CASSLLAVGGELFF. CDR3 sequence (DNA): TGTGCCAGCAGCCTACTAGCGGTAGGCGGGGAGCTGTTTTTT.